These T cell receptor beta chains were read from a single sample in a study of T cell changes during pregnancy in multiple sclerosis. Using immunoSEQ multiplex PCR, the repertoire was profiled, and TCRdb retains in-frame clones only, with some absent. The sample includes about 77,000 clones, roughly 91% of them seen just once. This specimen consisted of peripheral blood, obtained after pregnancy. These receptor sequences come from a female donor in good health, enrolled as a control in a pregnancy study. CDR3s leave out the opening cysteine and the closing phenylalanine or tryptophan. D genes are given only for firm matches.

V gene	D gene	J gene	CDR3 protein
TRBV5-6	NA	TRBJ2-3	ASSFSRRTSSTDTQY
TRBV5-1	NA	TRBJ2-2	ASSLSGGGELF
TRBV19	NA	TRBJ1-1	ASMSRGEAF
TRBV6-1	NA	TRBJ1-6	ASSSREMGNSPLH
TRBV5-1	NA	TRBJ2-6	ASSFYSGANVLT
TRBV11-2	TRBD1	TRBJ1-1	ASRSTGTGGGEAF
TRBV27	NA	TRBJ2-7	ASSRTAYEQY
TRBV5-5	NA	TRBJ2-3	ASSLGLQDTDTQY
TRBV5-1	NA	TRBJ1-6	ASSLSTGGNSPLH
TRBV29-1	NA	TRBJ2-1	SVATRESYNEQF
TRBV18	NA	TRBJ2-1	ASSPQGNEQF
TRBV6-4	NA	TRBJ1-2	ASSDGVGGGYT
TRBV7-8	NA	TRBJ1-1	ASSFIEDSEAF
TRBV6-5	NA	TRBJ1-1	ASTAGHLSNTEAF
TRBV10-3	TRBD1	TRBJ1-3	AISGGPTGGDDTIY
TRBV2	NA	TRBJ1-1	ASTGSLNTEAF
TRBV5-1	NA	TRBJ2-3	ASSLGGNTDTQY
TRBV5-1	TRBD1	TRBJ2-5	ASSLGLQGDETQY
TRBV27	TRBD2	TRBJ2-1	ASRWPGLADYNEQF
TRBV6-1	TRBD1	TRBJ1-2	ASSELGRGLGYT
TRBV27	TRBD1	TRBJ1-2	ASTYAGQGNGYT
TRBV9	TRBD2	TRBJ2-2	ASSPTRLAVNTGELF
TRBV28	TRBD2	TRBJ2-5	ASSLFGTSGRGRETQY
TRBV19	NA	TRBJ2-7	ASTPSLIRATGIYEQY